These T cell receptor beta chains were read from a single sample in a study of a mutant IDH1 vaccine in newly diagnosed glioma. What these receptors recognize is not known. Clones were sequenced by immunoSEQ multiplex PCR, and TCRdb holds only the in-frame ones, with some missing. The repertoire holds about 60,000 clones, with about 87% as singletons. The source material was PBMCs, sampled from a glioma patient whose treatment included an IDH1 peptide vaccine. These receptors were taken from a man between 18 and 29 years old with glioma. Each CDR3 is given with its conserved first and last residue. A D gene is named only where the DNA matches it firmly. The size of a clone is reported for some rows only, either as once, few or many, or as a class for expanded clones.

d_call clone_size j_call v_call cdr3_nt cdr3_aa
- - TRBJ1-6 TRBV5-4 TGTGCCAGCAGTTTGGACCCCTCCCAACCCCTCCACTTT CASSLDPSQPLHF
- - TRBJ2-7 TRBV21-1 TGTGCCAGCAGCAGGCCGGGACTAGCGGTCCCTGTCTCCTACGAGCAGTACTTC CASSRPGLAVPVSYEQYF
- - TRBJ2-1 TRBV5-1 TGCGCCAGCAACGCGGGGGACAACAATGAGCAGTTCTTC CASNAGDNNEQFF
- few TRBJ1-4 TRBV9 TGTGCCAGCAGCACCCAGAATAGGGGCGAACTGTTTTTT CASSTQNRGELFF
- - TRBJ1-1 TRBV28 TGTGCCAGCAGTTTGGGGGGCACGACGGGCACTGAAGCTTTCTTT CASSLGGTTGTEAFF
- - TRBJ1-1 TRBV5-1 TGCGCCAGCAGCTTGGCAGCTGCGGGAGGGACGACTGAAGCTTTCTTT CASSLAAAGGTTEAFF
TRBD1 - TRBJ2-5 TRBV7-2 TGTGCCAGCAGCCGACTCGGGGACAGGCTGCCCCGCGAGACCCAGTACTTC CASSRLGDRLPRETQYF
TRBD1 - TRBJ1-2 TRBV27 TGTGCCAGCAGTTCTATTGGGGACAGGCTCTATGGCTACACCTTC CASSSIGDRLYGYTF
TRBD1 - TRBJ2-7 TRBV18 TGTGCCAGCTCACCCCCGGGACAGGGGTACGAGCAGTACTTC CASSPPGQGYEQYF
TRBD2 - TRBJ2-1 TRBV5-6 TGTGCCAGCAGCGACGGGAGGGCCTTGGGGGAGCAGTTCTTC CASSDGRALGEQFF
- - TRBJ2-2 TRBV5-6 TGTGCCAGCAGAGTAACAGGGAACACCGGGGAGCTGTTTTTT CASRVTGNTGELFF
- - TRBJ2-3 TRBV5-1 TGCGCCAGCAGCGTGACAGGGACTCGTGGGGATACGCAGTATTTT CASSVTGTRGDTQYF
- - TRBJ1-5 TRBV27 TGTGCCAGCAGTTTAGGGTTGAGTAATCAGCCCCAGCATTTT CASSLGLSNQPQHF
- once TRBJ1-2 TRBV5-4 TGTGCCAGCAGCTTGAACGGAAGATGGTATGGCTACACCTTC CASSLNGRWYGYTF
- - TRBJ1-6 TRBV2 TGTGCCAGCAGTGAGGGGTGGACTCGAGCCTCTAATTCACCCCTCCACTTT CASSEGWTRASNSPLHF
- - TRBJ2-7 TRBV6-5 TGTGCCAGCAGTTACGACTACCAATACGAGCAGTACTTC CASSYDYQYEQYF
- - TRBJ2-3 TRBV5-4 TGTGCCAGCAGCCCGGACCACTATCGACTCACAGATACGCAGTATTTT CASSPDHYRLTDTQYF
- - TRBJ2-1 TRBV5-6 TGTGCCAGCAGCACCGGTTGGCCCCGCGATGAGCAGTTCTTC CASSTGWPRDEQFF
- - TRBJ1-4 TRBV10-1 TGCGCCAGCAGCGGCTTTGGTAATGAAAAACTGTTTTTT CASSGFGNEKLFF
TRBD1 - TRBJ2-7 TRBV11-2 TGTGCCAGCAGCTTAGAACGGACAGGGCGGGACGAGCAGTACTTC CASSLERTGRDEQYF
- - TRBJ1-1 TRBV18 TGTGCCAGCTCACCATGGGGACGGATGAACACTGAAGCTTTCTTT CASSPWGRMNTEAFF
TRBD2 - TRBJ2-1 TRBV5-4 TGTGCCAGCAGCCTCCCAGCGGGGGCATCCTACAATGAGCAGTTCTTC CASSLPAGASYNEQFF
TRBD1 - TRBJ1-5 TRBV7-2 TGTGCCAGCAGCTCACCTGGGACAGGCAATCAGCCCCAGCATTTT CASSSPGTGNQPQHF
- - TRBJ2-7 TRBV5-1 TGCGCCAGCAGCTTGGGACCCGGGATTGAAATAGACGAGCAGTACTTC CASSLGPGIEIDEQYF
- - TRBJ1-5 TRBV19 TGTGCCAGTAAGCGGCTGTGGGGAGGCAACCAGCCCCAGCATTTT CASKRLWGGNQPQHF
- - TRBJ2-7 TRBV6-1 TGTGCCAGCAGAGATCTCTACGAGCAGTACTTC CASRDLYEQYF
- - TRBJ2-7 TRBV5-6 TGTGCCAGCAGTCAAGGGTGGTCCTACGAGCAGTACTTC CASSQGWSYEQYF
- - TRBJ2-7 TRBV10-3 TGTGCCATCAGTGGTTCGACGGGCCGCTCCTACGAGCAGTACTTC CAISGSTGRSYEQYF
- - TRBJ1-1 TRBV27 TGTGCCAGCAGTTTAGTTCGGGGGCGCCAAGCTTTCTTT CASSLVRGRQAFF
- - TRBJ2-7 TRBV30 TGTGCCTGGAGTGTACAAGGACCCCCAGTCGAGCAGTACTTC CAWSVQGPPVEQYF
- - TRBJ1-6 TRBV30 TGTGCCTGGAGTGTTGGTCACAATTCACCCCTCCACTTT CAWSVGHNSPLHF
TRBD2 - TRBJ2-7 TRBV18 TGTGCCAGCTCACCCTCAATCGGGCGGGGGGAATATGGCGAGCAGTACTTC CASSPSIGRGEYGEQYF
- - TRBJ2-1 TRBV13 TGTGCCAGCAGGGGGGGCGACAGGGCTCCCTACAATGAGCAGTTCTTC CASRGGDRAPYNEQFF
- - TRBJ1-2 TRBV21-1 TGTGCCAGCAAGGAAAAGCAGGACAGGGGGCGAAGCTATGGCTACACCTTC CASKEKQDRGRSYGYTF
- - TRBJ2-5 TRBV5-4 TGTGCCAGCAGCTTGGAGGGCGAGACCCAGTACTTC CASSLEGETQYF
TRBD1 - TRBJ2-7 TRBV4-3 TGCGCCAGCAGCCAAGAGGCCCCAGACAGGGGGCGAATGTACGAGCAGTACTTC CASSQEAPDRGRMYEQYF